This T cell receptor (beta chain) was recovered during a study of OX40 agonist ivuxolimab in advanced cancers. Study-wide results and limits: Partial responders at 0.1-3.0 mg/kg showed near-lowest clonal expansion. Several nonresponders also turned out to have low normalized T-cell clonal expansion.

Cycle 7 day 1, cycle 4 day 1, and baseline were the timepoints at which blood was sampled. The germline gives CDR1 SGHTA, CDR2 FQGNSA. The trim removed 5 bases at V and 3 bases at J, leaving 9 bases unmatched. The CDR3 is 15 amino acids. Only in-frame clones appear in the TCRdb table, and some are missing; sequencing was by immunoSEQ multiplex PCR. The data show about 66,000 clones, 80% to 90% seen once. This clone was seen only once. The antigen is undetermined. The sample here was CD4+ or CD8+ T cells sorted from blood, taken in a trial of the OX40 agonist ivuxolimab. The genes are TRBV7-2 and TRBJ1-2, with 7 positions matching TRBD1. The receptor was isolated from an adult with an advanced solid tumor such as melanoma, head and neck, liver or kidney cancer. CDR3 sequence (DNA): TGTGCCAGCAGCCTACAACAGGGGATTGACTATGGCTACACCTTC. This codes for CASSLQQGIDYGYTF.